This note documents a single T cell receptor (beta chain) sequence. The data were produced by immunoSEQ multiplex PCR, yet TCRdb's version contains in-frame clones alone and is incomplete. The table lists about 240,000 clones, 80% to 90% of them singletons. The CDR3 extends over 15 amino acids. V gave up 3 bases and J gave up 6 bases; unmatched junction bases: 3. Germline values: CDR1 LGHNA, CDR2 YSLEER. The sample belongs to a study of blood T cell repertoires in COVID-19. Study information: The United States, Italy and Spain supplied acute and convalescent COVID-19 samples.

The specimen sequenced was peripheral blood. The sequence derives from a man in his fifties or sixties with acute or convalescent COVID-19. V and J are TRBV4-3 and TRBJ1-5; 12 bases fit TRBD1. The CDR3 DNA reads as TGCGCCAGCAGCCACGGGACAGGGGGCATTCAGCCCCAGCATTTT. Translating gives CASSHGTGGIQPQHF.